This TCR beta chain was identified in a study of blood T cell repertoires in COVID-19 (dated by TCRdb to 2020 to 2021). With respect to the entire study: Collaborator samples came from the United States, Italy and Spain and covered acute and convalescent phases of COVID-19. Samples were obtained from the ongoing ImmuneRACE study (first 160 participants) and from 1,254 subjects provided by 6 global collaborators. Where available, HLA class I and class II types were taken from metadata supplied by the sample provider and were not determined by assay-based typing. Deeply sampled blood TCRbeta repertoires from subjects exposed to, actively infected with, or recovered from COVID-19 were included in the dataset. The prospective study material was composed of cDNA or gDNA derived from T cells, B-cell-depleted T cells, or PBMCs. Nearly every sample came with metadata listing a de-identified subject ID, COVID-19 status, age in years and sex. The repertoires were released in a freely available public database meant as a resource for research on the immune response to SARS-CoV-2.

The collaborating institutions used their own protocols to collect whole blood in K2EDTA tubes. For TCRbeta analysis, collaborators shipped samples as frozen whole blood, isolated PBMCs, or DNA extracted from either of those sample types. The immunoSEQ Assay, a bias-controlled multiplex PCR, was used to amplify TCRbeta CDR3 regions from genomic DNA. Per the authors' processing: The number of nucleated cells in each sample was estimated by amplification of reference gene primers within the assay. To quantify the absolute abundance of each unique TCRbeta CDR3 rearrangement, sequence reads were collapsed and filtered. For each sample, productive Simpson clonality was calculated as the square root of Simpson's diversity index across productive rearrangements. Not all clones reach the TCRdb copy of this immuneACCESS table, which keeps in-frame sequences only. Checked studies attribute under half of the gap to unresolved V genes and leave the rest unexplained. V and J calls and clone size are given by that table; D and trimming were obtained from the DNA. The sample includes 300,000 or so clones, with 80% to 90% observed a single time. The top ten clones comprise 3.5% to 4.5% of the sample.

This clone was observed a single time. Its antigen remains unidentified. No per-base quality is available; no much larger clone lies one base away. V is trimmed back by 3 bases and J by 3 bases, and the junction contains 4 bases that no gene match accounts for. CDR1 and CDR2, looked up from the germline V gene (reference sequence), are DFQATT and SNEGSKA. The CDR3 has 14 amino acids, counting the end cysteine and phenylalanine. Of the read, only the CDR3 DNA is kept; its 42 bases are in frame from base 1. Paper-wide results and their limitations: How much clinical and demographic metadata was included differed by source and by participant, and the metadata was provided uncurated.

The chain is assembled from TRBV20-1 and TRBJ2-3, with 9 middle bases fitting TRBD2. The specimen was peripheral blood. This receptor was identified in a woman aged 40 to 55 with acute or convalescent COVID-19. This receptor has the CDR3 CSASLAGVTDTQYF. In nucleotides, the sequence is TGCAGTGCTAGTTTAGCGGGGGTAACAGATACGCAGTATTTT.